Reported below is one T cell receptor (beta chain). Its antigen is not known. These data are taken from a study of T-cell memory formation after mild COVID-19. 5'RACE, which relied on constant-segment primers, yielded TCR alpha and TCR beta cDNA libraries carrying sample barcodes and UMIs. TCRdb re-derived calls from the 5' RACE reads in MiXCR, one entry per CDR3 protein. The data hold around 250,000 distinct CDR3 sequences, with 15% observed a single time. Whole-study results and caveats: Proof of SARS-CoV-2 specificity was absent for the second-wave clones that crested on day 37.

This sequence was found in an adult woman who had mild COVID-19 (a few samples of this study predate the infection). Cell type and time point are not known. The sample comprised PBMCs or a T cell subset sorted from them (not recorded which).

The CDR3 sequence is CASSLYTGSGNTIYF. The CDR3 nucleotides read TGTGCCAGCAGCTTATACACAGGCTCTGGAAACACCATATATTTT. J is TRBJ1-3 and V is TRBV7-6, with D perhaps matching TRBD1 (5 bases). V was clipped by 2 bases and J by 0 bases, with 8 bases between them. The length of the CDR3 is 15 residues. Germline CDR1 and CDR2: SGHVS and FNYEAQ. The complete variable domain, with remaining parts taken from reference TRBV7-6 and TRBJ1-3, reads GAGVSQSPRYKVTKRGQDVALRCDPISGHVSLYWYRQALGQGPEFLTYFNYEAQQDKSGLPNDRFSAERPEGSISTLTIQRTEQRDSAMYRCASSLYTGSGNTIYFGEGSWLTVV.